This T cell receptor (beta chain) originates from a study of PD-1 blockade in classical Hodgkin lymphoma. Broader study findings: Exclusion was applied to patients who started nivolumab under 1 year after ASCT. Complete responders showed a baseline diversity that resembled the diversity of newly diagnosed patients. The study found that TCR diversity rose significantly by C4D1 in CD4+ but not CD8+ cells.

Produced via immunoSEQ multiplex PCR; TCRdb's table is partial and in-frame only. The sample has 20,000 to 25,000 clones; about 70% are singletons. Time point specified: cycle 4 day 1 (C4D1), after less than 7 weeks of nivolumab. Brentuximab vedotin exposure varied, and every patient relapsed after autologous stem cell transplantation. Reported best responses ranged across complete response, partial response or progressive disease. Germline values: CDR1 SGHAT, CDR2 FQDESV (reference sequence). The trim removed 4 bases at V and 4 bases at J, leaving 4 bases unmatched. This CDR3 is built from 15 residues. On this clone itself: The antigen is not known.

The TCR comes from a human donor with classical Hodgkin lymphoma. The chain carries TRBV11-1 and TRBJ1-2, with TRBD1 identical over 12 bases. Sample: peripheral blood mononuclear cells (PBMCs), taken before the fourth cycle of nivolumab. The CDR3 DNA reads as TGTGCCAGCAGCTCGGGACAGGGGGCCCTCTATGGCTACACCTTC. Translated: CASSSGQGALYGYTF.